Shown below are 17 T cell receptor beta chains from a single sample sequenced in a study of identical twins. Via MiXCR, TCRdb re-called the 5' RACE reads, giving one row per CDR3 protein. The sample shows approximately 1.8 million distinct CDR3 sequences, under 35% of them seen only once. Specimen: cord blood. The source is a newborn girl in good health.

This clonotype was recorded a few times. This sequence joins TRBV20-1 and TRBJ1-5; tentatively, D is TRBD1 (6 bases). Germline V gene sequence: CDR1 DFQATT, CDR2 SNEGSKA (reference sequence). This CDR3 has 12 amino acids. The V gene lost 5 bases and the J gene lost 4 bases, with 9 bases spanning the gap. The CDR3 loop reads CSALGGNQPQHF. CDR3 coding DNA: TGCAGTGCTCTAGGGGGTAATCAGCCCCAGCATTTT.

The sample holds a few counts of this clonotype. The rearrangement links TRBV3-1 to TRBJ2-2; a possible D gene is TRBD2 (6 bases). V was clipped by 3 bases and J by 1 base, with 6 bases between them. Germline V gene sequence: CDR1 LGHDT, CDR2 YNNKEL (reference sequence). This CDR3 has 14 amino acids. The CDR3 DNA sequence: TGTGCCAGCAGCCACGGGGGGAACACCGGGGAGCTGTTTTTT. Protein sequence: CASSHGGNTGELFF.

In this sample, this clonotype turned up many times. The chain joins TRBV7-9 to TRBJ2-5; 7 bases agree with TRBD2. The trim removed 5 bases at V and 0 bases at J, leaving 12 bases unmatched. CDR1 is SEHNR and CDR2 is FQNEAQ in the germline V gene (reference sequence). The CDR3 extends over 17 amino acids. CDR3 sequence (DNA): TGTGCCAGCAGCCGTCCCCGGACTAGGGATTACCAAGAGACCCAGTACTTC. It yields the protein CASSRPRTRDYQETQYF.

The chain joins TRBV25-1 to TRBJ2-7; no clear D gene. The V end was cut by 6 bases, the J end by 3 bases, with 6 bases between. The CDR3 sequence is 11 residues long. Germline CDR1 is MGHDK and CDR2 is SYGVNS. The CDR3 protein is CASRAFYEQYF. The DNA for the CDR3 is TGTGCCAGCAGGGCCTTCTACGAGCAGTACTTC.

This clonotype was detected only a few times. The CDR3 DNA follows: TGTGCCAGCAGTCACAGGAGGTATAGCAATCAGCCCCAGCATTTT. Its translation is CASSHRRYSNQPQHF. The chain couples TRBV6-1 to TRBJ1-5; D might be TRBD1 (5 bases). The germline V gene encodes CDR1 MNHNS and CDR2 SASEGT. CDR3 length equals 15 residues. V was shortened by 5 bases and J by 0 bases, with 11 bases between the two germline ends.

The chain links TRBV12-3 or TRBV12-4 to TRBJ2-1; 7 bases are a match to TRBD1. This CDR3 contains 16 residues. V gave up 5 bases and J gave up 9 bases; unmatched junction bases: 16. The CDR3 region has the DNA TGTGCCAGCAGTATGCAAGGGGGCGCCCTGAAGGGTGAGCAGTTCTTC. This gives the protein CASSMQGGALKGEQFF.

This clonotype was counted a few times. The V and J genes are TRBV9 and TRBJ2-1, with TRBD2 as a possible D gene (6 bases). The CDR3 has 13 amino acids. Germline CDR1 SGDLS, CDR2 YYNGEE. The V end lost 3 bases, the J end lost 4 bases, and 8 bases lay between the germline ends. This chain's CDR3 is CASSERVYNEQFF. As DNA, the CDR3 is TGTGCCAGCAGCGAGCGGGTATACAATGAGCAGTTCTTC.

The count of this clonotype is one. The chain couples TRBV6-1 to TRBJ2-5; D may be TRBD2 (5 bases). Trimming removed 8 bases from V and 7 bases from J, with 11 bases in between. The CDR3 is 11 amino acids. The germline CDR1 and CDR2 sequences are MNHNS and SASEGT. Written as DNA, the CDR3 is TGTGCCAGCGTCGGGGAAGGGACCCAGTACTTC. Translating it yields CASVGEGTQYF.

The chain is built from TRBV10-3 and TRBJ1-1; D not resolved. The CDR3 has 12 amino acids. With 5 bases removed from V and 8 bases from J, the gap between germline ends came to 12 bases. Germline V gives CDR1 ENHRY, CDR2 SYGVKD. The CDR3 reads CAISSGNREAFF. In nucleotides, the CDR3 is TGTGCCATCAGTTCGGGGAATCGAGAAGCTTTCTTT.

V is TRBV2 and J is TRBJ1-5; D gene unclear. Trimming pared 6 bases from V and 3 bases from J, leaving 6 bases between. In germline, CDR1 is SNHLY, CDR2 FYNNEI. The CDR3 contains 12 residues. The CDR3: CASRVFNQPQHF. CDR3 DNA: TGTGCCAGCAGGGTTTTCAATCAGCCCCAGCATTTT.

This chain links TRBV30 with TRBJ1-4; D is possibly TRBD1 (5 bases). The V gene lost 5 bases and the J gene lost 3 bases, with 10 bases spanning the gap. The CDR3 is 13 amino acids. The germline V gene has CDR1 GTSNPN and CDR2 SVGIG (reference sequence). The CDR3 sequence is CAWEAGPNEKLFF. The CDR3 region has the DNA TGTGCCTGGGAGGCAGGGCCTAATGAAAAACTGTTTTTT.

This clonotype showed up just a few times. The chain joins TRBV2 to TRBJ1-6; D might be TRBD1 (5 bases). The germline CDR1 and CDR2 sequences are SNHLY and FYNNEI. V was trimmed by 4 bases and J by 8 bases, leaving 12 bases between them. The CDR3 is made up of 14 amino acids. CDR3 coding DNA: TGTGCCAGCAGTGGACAGTTTTCTGATTCACCCCTCCACTTT. It is translated as CASSGQFSDSPLHF.

This clonotype was observed at least ten times. This chain links TRBV6-5 with TRBJ2-1; D might be TRBD1 or TRBD2, each matching 5 bases. Trimming shortened V by 6 bases and J by 0 bases, and 12 bases separated the two germline ends. The CDR3 consists of 15 residues. Germline lookup yields CDR1 MNHEY and CDR2 SVGAGI. Here the CDR3 reads CASSRDRSSYNEQFF. CDR3 DNA sequence: TGTGCCAGCAGCAGGGACCGGAGCTCCTACAATGAGCAGTTCTTC.

This clonotype came up many times. This chain links TRBV6-6 with TRBJ1-1; no clear D. The CDR3 spans 12 residues. Germline loops: CDR1 MNHNY, CDR2 SVGAGI (reference sequence). Trimming pared 0 bases from V and 5 bases from J, leaving 4 bases between. CDR3: CASSYSRTEAFF. CDR3 in DNA: TGTGCCAGCAGTTACTCGAGGACTGAAGCTTTCTTT.

The gene calls are TRBV20-1 and TRBJ2-3; no firm D call. The CDR3 is 16 amino acids. V lost 6 bases and J lost 1, with 20 bases in between. The germline CDR1 and CDR2 sequences are DFQATT and SNEGSKA (reference sequence). The CDR3 here is CSAGPYETTGTDTQYF. CDR3 nucleotides: TGCAGTGCAGGTCCATATGAGACAACGGGCACAGATACGCAGTATTTT.

The chain couples TRBV12-3 or TRBV12-4 to TRBJ1-5; weak D call: TRBD1 (5 bases). The CDR3 is 15 residues long. The V end lost 5 bases, the J end lost 2 bases, and 13 bases lay between the germline ends. The CDR3 region is CASSPRGSGNQPQHF. The CDR3 bases are TGTGCCAGCAGTCCCCGGGGCAGCGGCAATCAGCCCCAGCATTTT.

This clonotype came up many times. The V gene is TRBV6-6, the J gene TRBJ1-1; D is uncertain. The CDR3 consists of 13 residues. Germline V gene sequence: CDR1 MNHNY, CDR2 SVGAGI (reference sequence). The germline V and J ends were trimmed by 2 bases and 0 bases, with 4 bases remaining between them. For the CDR3, the DNA is TGTGCCAGCAGTTACCGGTTGAACACTGAAGCTTTCTTT. This codes for CASSYRLNTEAFF.